One sample yielded the 15 T cell receptor beta chains listed below, sequenced in a study of identical twins. TCRdb re-called the 5' RACE reads through MiXCR, storing one row per CDR3 protein. The sample lists approximately 1.8 million distinct CDR3 sequences; roughly a third were seen once. The source material was cord blood. Receptors were obtained from a newborn girl in good health.

For this clonotype: With a much larger clone just one base away, this may be a read error. The genes are TRBV9 and TRBJ2-3; TRBD2 matches 10 bases. CDR1 is SGDLS, CDR2 YYNGEE, per germline. The length of the CDR3 is 14 residues. The CDR3 reads CASSVTSGADTRYF. In DNA form, the CDR3 reads TGTGCCAGCAGCGTAACTAGCGGGGCAGATACGCGGTATTTT.

This CDR3 reads CASRGLANTGELFF. CDR3 DNA: TGTGCCAGCAGGGGACTGGCGAACACCGGGGAGCTGTTTTTT. The chain combines TRBV9 with TRBJ2-2; D might be TRBD2 (6 bases). V shed 5 bases and J shed 0 bases, with 8 bases lying between them. CDR1 SGDLS and CDR2 YYNGEE come from the germline V gene. CDR3 size: 14 residues.

The chain links TRBV10-3 to TRBJ2-7; 7 bases line up with TRBD2. Germline CDR1 ENHRY, CDR2 SYGVKD. With 4 bases clipped from V and 5 bases from J, the junction kept 5 bases outside the gene matches. The length of the CDR3 is 13 residues. Here the CDR3 DNA reads TGTGCCATCAGTGTAAACGGGAGGCACGAGCAGTACTTC. Its protein product is CAISVNGRHEQYF.

The gene calls are TRBV7-9 and TRBJ2-3, with D maybe TRBD2 (6 bases). With 0 bases removed from V and 3 bases from J, the gap between germline ends came to 16 bases. Germline V gene sequence: CDR1 SEHNR, CDR2 FQNEAQ (reference sequence). This CDR3 contains 17 residues. The DNA of the CDR3 is TGTGCCAGCAGCTTAGCGGTTATCCGGGAGCGGACAGATACGCAGTATTTT. Its translation is CASSLAVIRERTDTQYF.

This clonotype was detected a few times. The rearrangement uses TRBV11-2 and TRBJ2-5; D is perhaps TRBD1 (5 bases). Germline V lookup: CDR1 SGHAT, CDR2 FQNNGV. The CDR3 sequence is 15 residues long. Trimming shortened V by 1 base and J by 0 bases, and 9 bases separated the two germline ends. The CDR3 nucleotides are TGTGCCAGCAGCTTAGCCGGACATAACCAAGAGACCCAGTACTTC. The encoded protein is CASSLAGHNQETQYF.

This rearrangement joins TRBV4-2 to TRBJ1-3, with D hard to call. Germline-derived CDR1 and CDR2 are LGHNA and YNFKEQ. The V end was cut by 0 bases, the J end by 0 bases, with 6 bases between. The CDR3 totals 15 residues. This chain's CDR3 is CASSQDPGSGNTIYF. CDR3 sequence (DNA): TGTGCCAGCAGCCAAGATCCGGGCTCTGGAAACACCATATATTTT.

About this clonotype: With a much larger clone just one base away, this may be a read error. J is TRBJ1-5 and V is TRBV3-1; 7 bases match TRBD1. Germline-derived CDR1 and CDR2 are LGHDT and YNNKEL (reference sequence). CDR3 length: 13 amino acids. The V segment lost 4 bases and the J segment 5 bases; nucleotides outside the gene matches: 2. For the CDR3, the DNA is TGTGCCAGCAGCCCGGGACAGCATCAGCCCCAGCATTTT. It specifies CASSPGQHQPQHF.

The J gene is TRBJ2-5, the V gene TRBV5-1; possibly TRBD1 for D (5 bases). CDR1 is SGHRS, CDR2 YFSETQ, per germline. Trimming removed 4 bases from V and 2 bases from J, with 18 bases in between. The CDR3 has 16 amino acids. The CDR3: CASSMVQGSYQETQYF. In DNA form, the CDR3 reads TGCGCCAGCAGCATGGTTCAGGGAAGCTATCAAGAGACCCAGTACTTC.

The chain combines TRBV27 with TRBJ1-1; D gene unclear. The germline gives CDR1 MNHEY, CDR2 SMNVEV (reference sequence). V lost 6 bases and J 4 bases, leaving 18 bases between the germline ends. The CDR3 length is 15 residues. The CDR3 loop is CASSPGPLGATEAFF. In DNA, the CDR3 is TGTGCCAGCAGCCCCGGGCCCCTCGGAGCCACTGAAGCTTTCTTT.

In its sample, this clonotype was seen a few times. The CDR3 DNA follows: TGTGCCACCAGGCAAGGGGGCGAGGTCGAGCAGTACTTC. This encodes CATRQGGEVEQYF. This rearrangement joins TRBV24-1 to TRBJ2-7; 7 bases fit TRBD1. J gave up 6 bases and V 7 bases, and 8 bases lay outside the gene matches. The germline CDR1 and CDR2 sequences are KGHDR and SFDVKD. This CDR3 spans 13 amino acids.

Turning to this clonotype: In this CDR3 the conserved last residue, phenylalanine or tryptophan, is missing, so a read error is likely. The chain uses TRBV10-3 and TRBJ1-2; D gene uncertain. CDR3 length equals 12 residues. CDR1 is ENHRY and CDR2 is SYGVKD in the germline V gene. The CDR3 bases are TGTGCCATCAGTGAGGGGTACTACGGCTACACCTCC. Encoded protein: CAISEGYYGYTS.

The V and J genes are TRBV28 and TRBJ1-2; D is undetermined. Deletions cut 4 bases from V and 1 base from J, with 13 bases between. Per the germline V gene, CDR1 is MDHEN and CDR2 is SYDVKM. This CDR3 region has 15 residues. CDR3 region: CASSSTPNNNYGYTF. The CDR3 DNA reads as TGTGCCAGCAGTTCCACCCCAAACAATAACTATGGCTACACCTTC.

As for this clonotype: An end of the junction differs from the germline gene, which may be a read error. J is TRBJ2-1 and V is TRBV4-1; no clear D. Germline V gene data show CDR1 as MGHRA and CDR2 as YSYEKL. The CDR3 covers 12 residues. The CDR3 sequence: CASSQHYYEQFF. DNA of the CDR3: TGCGCCAGCAGCCAGCACTACTATGAGCAGTTCTTC.

The V gene is TRBV4-1, the J gene TRBJ2-1; D possibly corresponds to TRBD2 (6 bases). The CDR3 is 16 amino acids. In germline, CDR1 is MGHRA, CDR2 YSYEKL. V gave up 1 base and J gave up 6 bases, with 16 bases separating them. CDR3 nucleotides: TGCGCCAGCAGCCAAGGGAAGACACTAGCACCCAATGAGCAGTTCTTC. Amino acids: CASSQGKTLAPNEQFF.

The chain joins TRBV27 to TRBJ1-4, with D possibly being TRBD1 (5 bases). Between the trimmed V and J ends, which lost 5 bases and 7 bases, there was a span of 20 bases. Germline V gene lookup returns CDR1 MNHEY and CDR2 SMNVEV (reference sequence). The CDR3 length is 16 residues. CDR3 nucleotide sequence: TGTGCCAGCAGTAGGATATCAGGGAGTCGGGGTGAAAAACTGTTTTTT. This encodes CASSRISGSRGEKLFF. The whole variable domain, remainder taken from reference TRBV27 and TRBJ1-4, is EAQVTQNPRYLITVTGKKLTVTCSQNMNHEYMSWYRQDPGLGLRQIYYSMNVEVTDKGDVPEGYKVSRKEKRNFPLILESPSPNQTSLYFCASSRISGSRGEKLFFGSGTQLSVL.